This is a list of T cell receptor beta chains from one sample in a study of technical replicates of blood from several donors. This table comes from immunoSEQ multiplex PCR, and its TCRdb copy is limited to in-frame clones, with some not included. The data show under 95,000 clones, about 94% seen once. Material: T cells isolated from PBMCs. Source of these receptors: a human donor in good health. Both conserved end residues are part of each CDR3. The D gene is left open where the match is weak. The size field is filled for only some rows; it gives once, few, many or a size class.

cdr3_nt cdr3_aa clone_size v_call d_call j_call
TGTGCCAGCAGCTATGGACTAGCGGGAGGAGACGAGCAGTACTTC CASSYGLAGGDEQYF . TRBV5-8 TRBD2 TRBJ2-7
TGTGCCAGCAGCCGGGACAGGGGGCGCGAAGATACGCAGTATTTT CASSRDRGREDTQYF . TRBV5-6 TRBD1 TRBJ2-3
TGTGCCAGCAGTTTAATCAGGGAGGATGAAAAACTGTTTTTT CASSLIREDEKLFF . TRBV28 . TRBJ1-4
TGCGCCAGCAGTGACAGGGGAACTAGCAATGAGCAGTTCTTC CASSDRGTSNEQFF . TRBV10-1 . TRBJ2-1
TGTGCCAGCAGCCGACTCACTCGGGCCTACGAGCAGTACTTC CASSRLTRAYEQYF . TRBV14 . TRBJ2-7
TGTGTCAGAAGCCGCTGCGGGCTTTGGATTCGCTATGGCTACACCTTC CVRSRCGLWIRYGYTF . TRBV7-5 . TRBJ1-2
TGTGCCAGCAGCCACTTTAGCTCCTACGAGCAGTACTTC CASSHFSSYEQYF . TRBV7-2 . TRBJ2-7
TGTGCCAGCAGGCCCAGGGGATCGGCATTCCCACCCCTCCACTTT CASRPRGSAFPPLHF . TRBV2 . TRBJ1-6
TGTGCCAGCAGCTTAGGGACTGGCTCCTACAATGAGCAGTTCTTC CASSLGTGSYNEQFF once TRBV7-3 . TRBJ2-1
TGTGCCAGCAGCTCCATCGGAGGCGATAGGCTCGTCTTCGTAGAGACCCAGTACTTC CASSSIGGDRLVFVETQYF . TRBV11-3 . TRBJ2-5
TGCAGCGTTGGGGGAGCGGGAGCGAAGTCAGAGACCCAGTACTTC CSVGGAGAKSETQYF once TRBV29-1 TRBD2 TRBJ2-5
TGTGCCAGCAGTGACCCAGGACCGGGACAGGGGGTCCGAACTGAGCAGTTCTTC CASSDPGPGQGVRTEQFF . TRBV25-1 TRBD1 TRBJ2-1
TGTGCCAGCAGCGGCAAAGGACTAGCGGGGGCGGAGACCCAGTACTTC CASSGKGLAGAETQYF . TRBV9 TRBD2 TRBJ2-5
TGTGCCAGCAGCTTATCCTACTCAGGCAATGAGCAGTTCTTC CASSLSYSGNEQFF . TRBV7-9 . TRBJ2-1
TGTGCCAGCAGTTCGACAGGCCGATATCAGCCCCAGCATTTT CASSSTGRYQPQHF few TRBV2 . TRBJ1-5
TGCGCCAGCAGCTTGGGTCAGGGAACTAACTATGGCTACACCTTC CASSLGQGTNYGYTF . TRBV5-1 . TRBJ1-2
TGTGCCAGCAGTCGAACAGCGGTGAGCTCCTACAATGAGCAGTTCTTC CASSRTAVSSYNEQFF . TRBV9 . TRBJ2-1
TGTGCCAGCAGCTGGACAGGTGGAGGTATTAATGGGGAGACCCAGTACTTC CASSWTGGGINGETQYF . TRBV7-9 TRBD1 TRBJ2-5
TGCGCCAGCAGCGAGACAGGGGGCTTGGGAGAGACCCAGTACTTC CASSETGGLGETQYF once TRBV5-1 TRBD1 TRBJ2-5
TGTGCCCGTGGACAGTACAATCAGCCCCAGCATTTT CARGQYNQPQHF few TRBV30 . TRBJ1-5
TGCGCCAGCAGCCAAGGCCCGGGGGGCGACGAGCAGTACTTC CASSQGPGGDEQYF . TRBV4-1 . TRBJ2-7
TGCGCCAGCAGCTTGGTGGCTAGCGGGGGACCAAGCGAGACCCAGTACTTC CASSLVASGGPSETQYF . TRBV5-1 TRBD2 TRBJ2-5
TGTGCCAGTAGTATTGGCGGAAATGAGCAGTTCTTC CASSIGGNEQFF . TRBV19 . TRBJ2-1
TGCGCCAGCAGCATCGGACAGGGGGATGGCACAGATACGCAGTATTTT CASSIGQGDGTDTQYF . TRBV5-1 TRBD1 TRBJ2-3
TGCGCCAGCAGCCAGTCTCTGTACGAGCAGTACTTC CASSQSLYEQYF . TRBV4-1 . TRBJ2-7
TGCGCCAGCAGCTTGGGGACTGTACGAGAGCAGTTCTTC CASSLGTVREQFF . TRBV5-1 . TRBJ2-1
TGTGCCAGCAGCCTGGGACAAGGGGATTACGAGCAGTACTTC CASSLGQGDYEQYF . TRBV7-3 . TRBJ2-7
TGCGCCAGCAGCTCCCAAGCGGGAACTAGCACAGATACGCAGTATTTT CASSSQAGTSTDTQYF . TRBV5-1 TRBD2 TRBJ2-3
TGTGCCAGCAGCGCCGGGGGTGCCGATGAGCAGTTCTTC CASSAGGADEQFF . TRBV7-9 . TRBJ2-1
TGTGCCAGCAGCTCCTTAGCGGTCACAGATACGCAGTATTTT CASSSLAVTDTQYF . TRBV11-3 . TRBJ2-3
TGTGCCGGTAGAACTAGCGGGACTAACACCGGGGAGCTGTTTTTT CAGRTSGTNTGELFF . TRBV2 TRBD2 TRBJ2-2
TGTGCCAGCAGCTTAGAACTTCCAAACACTGAAGCTTTCTTT CASSLELPNTEAFF . TRBV7-9 . TRBJ1-1
TGTGCTAGCATCATTTCCGGGATAACGAAGCGAGAGACCCAGTACTTC CASIISGITKRETQYF once TRBV7-7 . TRBJ2-5
TGTGCCAGCAGCTTAAGCCGGGGACTAGCGGGAGTCACAGATACGCAGTATTTT CASSLSRGLAGVTDTQYF . TRBV11-1 TRBD2 TRBJ2-3
TGTGCCAGCAGTTTGGTCGGGACAAATTCACCCCTCCACTTT CASSLVGTNSPLHF . TRBV27 . TRBJ1-6
TGTGCCAGCAGCTCTCACGGGGAAACATCACCCCTCCACTTT CASSSHGETSPLHF . TRBV7-6 . TRBJ1-6